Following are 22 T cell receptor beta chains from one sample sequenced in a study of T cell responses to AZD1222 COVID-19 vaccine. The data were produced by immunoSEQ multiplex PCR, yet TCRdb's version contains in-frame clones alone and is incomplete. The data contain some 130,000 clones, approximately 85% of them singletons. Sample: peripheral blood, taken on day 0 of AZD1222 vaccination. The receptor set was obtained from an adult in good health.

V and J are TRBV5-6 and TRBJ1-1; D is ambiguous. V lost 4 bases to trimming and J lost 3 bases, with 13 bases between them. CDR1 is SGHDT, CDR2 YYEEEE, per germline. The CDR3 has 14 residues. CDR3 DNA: TGTGCCAGCAGCCTACGGGCCAGCCACACTGAAGCTTTCTTT. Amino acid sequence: CASSLRASHTEAFF.

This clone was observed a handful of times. In DNA form, the CDR3 reads TGCGCCAGCAGCTTTGAGGACAGCCTGAACACTGAAGCTTTCTTT. Translating gives CASSFEDSLNTEAFF. The V call is TRBV5-1, the J call TRBJ1-1; D might be TRBD1 (6 bases). Germline lookup yields CDR1 SGHRS and CDR2 YFSETQ. The V gene lost 2 bases and the J gene lost 0 bases, with 11 bases spanning the gap. The CDR3 has 15 residues.

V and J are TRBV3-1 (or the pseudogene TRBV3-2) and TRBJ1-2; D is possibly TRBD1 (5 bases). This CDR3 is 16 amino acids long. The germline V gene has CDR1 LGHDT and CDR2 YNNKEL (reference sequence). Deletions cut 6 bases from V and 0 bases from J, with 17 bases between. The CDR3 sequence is CASRPRVKGSNYGYTF. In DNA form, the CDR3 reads TGTGCCAGCAGGCCCCGGGTGAAGGGGTCTAACTATGGCTACACCTTC.

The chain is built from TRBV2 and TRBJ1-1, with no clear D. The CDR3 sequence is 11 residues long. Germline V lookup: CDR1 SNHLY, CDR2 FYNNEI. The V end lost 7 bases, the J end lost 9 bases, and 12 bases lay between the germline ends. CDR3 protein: CASMREGKAFF. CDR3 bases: TGTGCCAGCATGAGGGAGGGAAAAGCTTTCTTT. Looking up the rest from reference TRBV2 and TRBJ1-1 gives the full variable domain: EPEVTQTPSHQVTQMGQEVILRCVPISNHLYFYWYRQILGQKVEFLVSFYNNEISEKSEIFDDQFSVERPDGSNFTLKIRSTKLEDSAMYFCASMREGKAFFGQGTRLTVV.

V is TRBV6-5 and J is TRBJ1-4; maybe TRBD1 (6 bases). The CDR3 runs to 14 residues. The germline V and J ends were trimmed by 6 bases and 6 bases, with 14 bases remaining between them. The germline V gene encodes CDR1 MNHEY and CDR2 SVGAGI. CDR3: CASRTGLWDEKLFF. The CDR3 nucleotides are TGTGCCAGCAGAACAGGGCTTTGGGATGAAAAACTGTTTTTT.

The CDR3 is CASDPRAGELGTQYF. The CDR3 DNA follows: TGTGCCAGCGACCCCCGAGCGGGAGAGCTAGGTACGCAGTATTTT. This sequence joins TRBV6-6 and TRBJ2-3, with TRBD2 matching over 8 bases. The CDR3 covers 15 residues. The germline V gene has CDR1 MNHNY and CDR2 SVGAGI (reference sequence). The J segment lost 8 bases and the V segment lost 8 bases, leaving 15 bases of the junction unmatched.

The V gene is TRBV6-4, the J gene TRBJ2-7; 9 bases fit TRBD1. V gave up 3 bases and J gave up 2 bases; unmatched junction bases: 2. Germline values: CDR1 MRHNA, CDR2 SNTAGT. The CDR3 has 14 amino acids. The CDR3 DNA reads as TGTGCCAGCAGTGAAGGGACAGGGCCCTACGAGCAGTACTTC. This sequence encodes CASSEGTGPYEQYF.

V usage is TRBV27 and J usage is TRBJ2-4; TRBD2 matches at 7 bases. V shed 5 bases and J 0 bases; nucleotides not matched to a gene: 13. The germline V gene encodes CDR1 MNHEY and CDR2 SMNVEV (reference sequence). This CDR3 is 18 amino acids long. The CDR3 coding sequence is TGTGCCAGCAGTCGTCTAGCGGTGAGGGATGGAGCCAAAAACATTCAGTACTTC. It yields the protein CASSRLAVRDGAKNIQYF.

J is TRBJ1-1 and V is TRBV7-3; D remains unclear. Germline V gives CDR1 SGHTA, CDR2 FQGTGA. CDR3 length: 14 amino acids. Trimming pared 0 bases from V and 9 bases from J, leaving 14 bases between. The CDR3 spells CASSLTGGRGKAFF. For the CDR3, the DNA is TGTGCCAGCAGCTTAACGGGTGGGCGGGGTAAAGCTTTCTTT.

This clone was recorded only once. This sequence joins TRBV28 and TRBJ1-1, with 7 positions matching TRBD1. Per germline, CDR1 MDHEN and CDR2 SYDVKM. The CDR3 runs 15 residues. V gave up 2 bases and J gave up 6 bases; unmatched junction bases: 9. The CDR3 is CASSLGKTGSPEAFF. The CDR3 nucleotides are TGTGCCAGCAGTTTAGGCAAGACAGGGAGCCCTGAAGCTTTCTTT.

The CDR3 DNA follows: TGTGCCAGCAGCTTAATAAGGGGAATCAATCAGCCCCAGCATTTT. This translates into CASSLIRGINQPQHF. The chain combines TRBV7-3 with TRBJ1-5; TRBD1 might be the D (5 bases). Germline V CDR1 and CDR2: SGHTA, FQGTGA. Trimming took 1 base from V and 3 from J, leaving 10 bases between them. This CDR3 contains 15 residues.

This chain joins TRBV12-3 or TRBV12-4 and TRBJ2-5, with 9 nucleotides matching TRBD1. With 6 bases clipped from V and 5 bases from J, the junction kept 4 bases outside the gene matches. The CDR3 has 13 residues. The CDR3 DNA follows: TGTGCCAGCAGGAGGACAGGGGAGGAGACCCAGTACTTC. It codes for CASRRTGEETQYF.

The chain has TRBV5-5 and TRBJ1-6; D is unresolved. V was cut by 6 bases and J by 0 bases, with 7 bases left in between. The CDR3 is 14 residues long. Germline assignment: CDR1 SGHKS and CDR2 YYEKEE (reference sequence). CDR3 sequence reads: CASMGSSYNSPLHF. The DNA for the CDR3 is TGTGCCAGCATGGGGAGCTCCTATAATTCACCCCTCCACTTT.

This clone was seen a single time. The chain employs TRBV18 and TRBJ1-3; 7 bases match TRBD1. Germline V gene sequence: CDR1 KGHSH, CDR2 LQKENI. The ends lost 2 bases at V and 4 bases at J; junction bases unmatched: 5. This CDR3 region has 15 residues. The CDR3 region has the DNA TGTGCCAGCTCACCAACAGGGGTGGACGGAAACACCATATATTTT. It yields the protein CASSPTGVDGNTIYF.

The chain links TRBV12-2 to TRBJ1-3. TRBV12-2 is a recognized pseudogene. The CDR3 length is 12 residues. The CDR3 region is CASRPLRNTIYF. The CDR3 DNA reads TGTGCAAGTCGCCCGCTCAGAAACACCATATATTTT.

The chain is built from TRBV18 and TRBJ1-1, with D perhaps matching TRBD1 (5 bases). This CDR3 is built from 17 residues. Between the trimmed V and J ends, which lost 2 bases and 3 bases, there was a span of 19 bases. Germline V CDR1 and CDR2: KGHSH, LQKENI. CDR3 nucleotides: TGTGCCAGCTCACCAAACAGGCAAAGATCGAAGGACACTGAAGCTTTCTTT. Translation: CASSPNRQRSKDTEAFF. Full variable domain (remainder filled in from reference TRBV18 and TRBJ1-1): NAGVMQNPRHLVRRRGQEARLRCSPMKGHSHVYWYRQLPEEGLKFMVYLQKENIIDESGMPKERFSAEFPKEGPSILRIQQVVRGDSAAYFCASSPNRQRSKDTEAFFGQGTRLTVV.

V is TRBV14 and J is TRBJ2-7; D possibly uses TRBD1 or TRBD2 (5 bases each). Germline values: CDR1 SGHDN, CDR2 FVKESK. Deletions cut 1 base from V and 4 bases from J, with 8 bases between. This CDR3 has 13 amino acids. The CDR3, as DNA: TGTGCCAGCAGCCAAGTAGGGACGTACGAGCAGTACTTC. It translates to CASSQVGTYEQYF.

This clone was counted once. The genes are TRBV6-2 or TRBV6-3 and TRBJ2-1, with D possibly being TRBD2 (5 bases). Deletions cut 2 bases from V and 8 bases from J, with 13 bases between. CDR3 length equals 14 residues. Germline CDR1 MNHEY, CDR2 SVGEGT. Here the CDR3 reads CASSYGRLVDEQFF. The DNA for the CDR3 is TGTGCCAGCAGTTACGGGAGATTGGTGGATGAGCAGTTCTTC.

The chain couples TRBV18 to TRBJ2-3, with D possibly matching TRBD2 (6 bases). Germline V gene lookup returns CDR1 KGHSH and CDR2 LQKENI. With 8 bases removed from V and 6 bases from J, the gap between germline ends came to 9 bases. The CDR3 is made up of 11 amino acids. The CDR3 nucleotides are TGTGCCAGCGGCCGGGGGGATACGCAGTATTTT. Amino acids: CASGRGDTQYF.

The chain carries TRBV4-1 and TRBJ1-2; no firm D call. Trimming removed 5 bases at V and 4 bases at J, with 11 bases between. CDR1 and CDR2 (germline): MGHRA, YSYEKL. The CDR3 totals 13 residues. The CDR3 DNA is TGCGCCAGCAGCGGCGGACCTATCTATGGCTACACCTTC. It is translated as CASSGGPIYGYTF.

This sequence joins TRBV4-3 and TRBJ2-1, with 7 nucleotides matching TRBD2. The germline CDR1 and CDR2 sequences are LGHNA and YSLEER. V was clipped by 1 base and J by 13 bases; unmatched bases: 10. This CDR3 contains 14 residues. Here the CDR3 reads CASSQGPTSVQQFF. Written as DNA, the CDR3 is TGCGCCAGCAGCCAAGGGCCCACTAGCGTCCAACAGTTCTTC.

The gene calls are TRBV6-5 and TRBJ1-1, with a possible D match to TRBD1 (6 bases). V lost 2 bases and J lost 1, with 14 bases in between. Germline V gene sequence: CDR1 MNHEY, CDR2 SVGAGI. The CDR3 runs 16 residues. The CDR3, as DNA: TGTGCCAGCAGTTACGGGGGCAGCGTCAGGAACACTGAAGCTTTCTTT. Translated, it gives CASSYGGSVRNTEAFF.